A selection of T cell receptor beta chains follows, all from one sample in a study of T-cell reconstitution after alpha-beta-depleted transplantation in children. A single record per CDR3 protein comes from TCRdb applying MiXCR to the PCR reads. The data contain about 980,000 distinct CDR3 sequences, around 30% of them singletons. The sequencing here drew on PBMCs, mostly from graft donor cells, taken 360 days after TCRalphabeta/CD19-depleted stem cell transplant. These receptors all stem from a boy in the first two years of life who had a stem cell transplant for SCID, so the T cells may come from the graft donor. CDR3s include the opening cysteine and the closing phenylalanine or tryptophan. D genes are given only for firm matches. The size field is filled for only some rows; it gives once, few, many or a size class.

d_call	cdr3_length	clone_size	j_call	v_call	cdr3_aa	cdr3_nt
NA	18	once	TRBJ2-7	TRBV7-8	CASSSPRGFVQWRDEQYF	TGTGCCAGCAGCTCTCCCCGGGGCTTCGTACAGTGGAGGGACGAGCAGTACTTC
TRBD1	15	once	TRBJ1-5	TRBV12-3/TRBV12-4	CASSPGQGTNQPQHF	TGTGCCAGCAGTCCGGGACAGGGGACCAATCAGCCCCAGCATTTT
TRBD1	11	NA	TRBJ2-7	TRBV29-1	CSARQGWEQYF	TGCAGCGCCAGACAGGGTTGGGAGCAGTACTTC
TRBD1	13	few	TRBJ1-5	TRBV20-1	CSAIGTVDQPQHF	TGCAGTGCCATCGGGACAGTGGATCAGCCCCAGCATTTT
TRBD2	14	NA	TRBJ2-7	TRBV7-2	CASSSGLVGYEQYF	TGTGCCAGCAGCTCGGGACTAGTGGGCTACGAGCAGTACTTC
NA	16	NA	TRBJ1-1	TRBV7-9	CASSPHQDSVVTEAFF	TGTGCCAGCAGCCCGCATCAGGACAGCGTGGTCACTGAAGCTTTCTTT
NA	14	few	TRBJ2-2	TRBV28	CASKGGTNTGELFF	TGTGCCAGCAAGGGGGGCACGAACACCGGGGAGCTGTTTTTT
NA	14	NA	TRBJ1-1	TRBV10-3	CASGTTNMNTEAFF	TGTGCCAGCGGCACGACGAACATGAACACTGAAGCTTTCTTT
TRBD1	18	few	TRBJ1-2	TRBV12-3/TRBV12-4	CASSFGTGIREESYGYTF	TGTGCCAGCAGTTTTGGGACAGGGATACGAGAAGAAAGCTATGGCTACACCTTC
NA	16	NA	TRBJ2-2	TRBV5-1	CASSSGQRSNTGELFF	TGCGCCAGCAGCTCCGGACAGCGATCGAACACCGGGGAGCTGTTTTTT
TRBD1	18	NA	TRBJ2-7	TRBV18	CASSGGQARQGNSYEQYF	TGTGCCAGCTCAGGGGGACAAGCCCGACAGGGCAACTCCTACGAGCAGTACTTC
NA	14	NA	TRBJ2-7	TRBV7-2	CASSLGSGPYEQYF	TGTGCCAGCAGCTTAGGCTCGGGACCCTACGAGCAGTACTTC
NA	9	NA	TRBJ2-7	TRBV6-5	CGWAYEQYF	TGTGGCTGGGCCTACGAGCAGTACTTC